This T cell receptor beta chain was recovered during a study of monozygotic twins with inflammatory bowel disease. Study-wide results and limits: Immunosuppressive treatments were not uniform, and this may have added variability to patient repertoires. Especially with disease activity, IBD patients had fewer clonotypes in common with others than healthy twins did. Discordant twins showed the same repertoire similarity as concordant twins, possibly from limited power.

CDR3 length equals 15 residues. Germline CDR1 reads MDHEN; CDR2 reads SYDVKM. Eight cDNA synthesis reactions were run for every sample. TCRdb reprocessed the 5' RACE reads, with one entry per CDR3 protein and no DNA. Seen in this sample are approximately 300,000 distinct CDR3 sequences; the ten most common clones hold roughly 5.2%. A word on this clonotype: Antigen unknown.

The TCR originated in a human donor with ulcerative colitis or Crohn's disease, or a healthy co-twin of an affected twin (not recorded which). The chain carries TRBV28 and TRBJ2-1; TCRdb's D call, TRBD2, is unchecked because there is no DNA. Sequences were obtained from blood. The CDR3 is CASSDGTTNRNEQFF.